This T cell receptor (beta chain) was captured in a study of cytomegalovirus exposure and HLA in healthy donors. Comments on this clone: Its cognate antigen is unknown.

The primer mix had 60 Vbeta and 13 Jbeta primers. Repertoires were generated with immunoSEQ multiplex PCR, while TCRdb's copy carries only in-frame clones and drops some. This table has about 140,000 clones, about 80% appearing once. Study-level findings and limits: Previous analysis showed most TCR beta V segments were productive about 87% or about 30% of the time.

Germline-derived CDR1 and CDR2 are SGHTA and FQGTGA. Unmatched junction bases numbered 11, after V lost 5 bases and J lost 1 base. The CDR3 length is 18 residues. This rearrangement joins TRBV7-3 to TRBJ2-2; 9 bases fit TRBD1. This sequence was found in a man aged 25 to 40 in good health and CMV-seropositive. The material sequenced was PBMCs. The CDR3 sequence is CASSHNVQGAENTGELFF. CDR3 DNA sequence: TGTGCCAGCAGCCACAACGTACAGGGGGCCGAGAACACCGGGGAGCTGTTTTTT.